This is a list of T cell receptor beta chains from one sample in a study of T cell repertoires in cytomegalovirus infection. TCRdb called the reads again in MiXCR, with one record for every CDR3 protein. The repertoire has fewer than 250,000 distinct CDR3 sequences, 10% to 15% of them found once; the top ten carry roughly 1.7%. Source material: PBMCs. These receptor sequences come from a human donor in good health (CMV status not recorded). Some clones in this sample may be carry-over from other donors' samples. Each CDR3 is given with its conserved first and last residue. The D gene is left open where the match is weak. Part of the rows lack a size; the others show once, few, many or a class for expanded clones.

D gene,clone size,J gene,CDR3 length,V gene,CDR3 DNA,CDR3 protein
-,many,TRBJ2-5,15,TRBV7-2,TGTGCCAGCAGCCGCGATGACGGGAGAGAAGAGACCCAGTACTTC,CASSRDDGREETQYF
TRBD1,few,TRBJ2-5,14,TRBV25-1,TGTGCCAGCAGTGAAACAGGGGTCGAAGAGACCCAGTACTTC,CASSETGVEETQYF
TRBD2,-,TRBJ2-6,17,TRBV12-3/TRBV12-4,TGTGCCAGCAGACTCTCAGCGGGAGTCGCTGGGGCCAACGTCCTGACTTTC,CASRLSAGVAGANVLTF
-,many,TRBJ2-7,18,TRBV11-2,TGTGCCAGCAGCTTAGAGGTAACGGGGGGCGCCTTCTCCTACGAGCAGTACTTC,CASSLEVTGGAFSYEQYF
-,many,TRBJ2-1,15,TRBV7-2,TGTGCCAGCAGCCCCCGGGTCCCCTCTAACAATGAGCAGTTCTTC,CASSPRVPSNNEQFF
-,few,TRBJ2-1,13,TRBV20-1,TGCAGTGCCGCCCCTAGCTCCTACAATGAGCAGTTCTTC,CSAAPSSYNEQFF
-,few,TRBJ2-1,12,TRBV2,TGTGCCAGCATCATATCCTCGGGACCCCTGTTCTTC,CASIISSGPLFF
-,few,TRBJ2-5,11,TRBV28,TGTGCCAGCAGGGCAGGGGAGACCCAGTACTTC,CASRAGETQYF
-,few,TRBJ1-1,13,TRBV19,TGTGCCAGTAGTATAGCCAAGCTGGGTGAAGCTTTCTTT,CASSIAKLGEAFF
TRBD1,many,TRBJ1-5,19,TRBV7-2,TGTGCCAGCAGCTTAGCACTCCTACAACAGGGGGTCCTCAATCAGCCCCAGCATTTT,CASSLALLQQGVLNQPQHF
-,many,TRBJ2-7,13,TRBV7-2,TGTGCCAGCAGCTGGGCAGGGGCCTACGAGCAGTACTTC,CASSWAGAYEQYF
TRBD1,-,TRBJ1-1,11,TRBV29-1,TGCAGCCTCAGGGACAGGGCTGAAGCTTTCTTT,CSLRDRAEAFF
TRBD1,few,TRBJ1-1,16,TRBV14,TGTGCCAGCAGCTTCCGCCCGGGACAGCTGAACACTGAAGCTTTCTTT,CASSFRPGQLNTEAFF
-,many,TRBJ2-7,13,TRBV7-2,TGTGCCAGCAGCTGGGCGCAGGGCCACGAGCAGTACTTC,CASSWAQGHEQYF
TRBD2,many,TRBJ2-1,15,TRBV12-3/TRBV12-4,TGTGCCAGCAGTTTTCCTGGACTAGTGGGTAATGAGCAGTTCTTC,CASSFPGLVGNEQFF
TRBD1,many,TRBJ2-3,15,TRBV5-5,TGTGCCAGCAGCTTGGGGGACAGCTACACAGATACGCAGTATTTT,CASSLGDSYTDTQYF
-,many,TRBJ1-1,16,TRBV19,TGTGCCAGTAGTATAGGGTCGGGTAGAGAAGCCACTGAAGCTTTCTTT,CASSIGSGREATEAFF
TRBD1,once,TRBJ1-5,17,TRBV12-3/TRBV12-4,TGTGCCAGCAGTCCCGACAGGGACCCCTCCATTAATCAGCCCCAGCATTTT,CASSPDRDPSINQPQHF
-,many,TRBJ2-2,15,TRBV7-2,TGTGCCAGCAGCTTGGGACCCCAAAACACCGGGGAGCTGTTTTTT,CASSLGPQNTGELFF
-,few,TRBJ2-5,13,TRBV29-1,TGCAGCGTTGATCTCTCAGTGGCAAGGACCCAGTACTTC,CSVDLSVARTQYF
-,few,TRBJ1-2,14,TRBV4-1,TGCGCCAGCAGCCAAGGTCCCCTCAACTATGGCTACACCTTC,CASSQGPLNYGYTF
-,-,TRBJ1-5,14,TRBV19,TGTGCCAGTAGTATGGACCCCGAATATCAGCCCCAGCATTTT,CASSMDPEYQPQHF
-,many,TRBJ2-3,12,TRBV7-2,TGTGCCAGCAGCCCAGGGACCGGTACGCAGTATTTT,CASSPGTGTQYF
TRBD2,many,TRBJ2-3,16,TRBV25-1,TGTGCCAGCAGTGCCCGACTAGCTCCTCAGAGAGATACGCAGTATTTT,CASSARLAPQRDTQYF
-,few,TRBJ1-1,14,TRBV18,TGTGCCAGCTCACCCCAGAGGCCGAACACTGAAGCTTTCTTT,CASSPQRPNTEAFF
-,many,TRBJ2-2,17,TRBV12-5,TGTGCTAGTGGTTTGAGCCACAGGGTCGGCCGCACCGGGGAGCTGTTTTTT,CASGLSHRVGRTGELFF
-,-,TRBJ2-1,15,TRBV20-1,TGCAGTGCTGACTCCGGAGGGCCGTCAATCAATGAGCAGTTCTTC,CSADSGGPSINEQFF
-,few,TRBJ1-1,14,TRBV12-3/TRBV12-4,TGTGCCAGCAGTCCCTCAACAGTGAACACTGAAGCTTTCTTT,CASSPSTVNTEAFF
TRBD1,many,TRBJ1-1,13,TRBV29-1,TGCAGCGTCAGGACAGGAGGAAATACTGAAGCTTTCTTT,CSVRTGGNTEAFF
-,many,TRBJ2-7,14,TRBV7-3,TGTGCCAGCAGCTTAGTGGCAGGGGAGGACGAGCAGTACTTC,CASSLVAGEDEQYF
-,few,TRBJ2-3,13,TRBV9,TGTGCCAGCAGCGCAGTCGGCACAGATACGCAGTATTTT,CASSAVGTDTQYF